This entry describes one T cell receptor beta chain. These data originate in a study of blood T cell repertoires in COVID-19. The method was immunoSEQ multiplex PCR; TCRdb's version includes in-frame clones alone and lacks a portion of them. Among 120,000 to 150,000 clones, around 90% were seen once, and the ten largest hold 8% to 11%. This clonotype was sampled from a man in his 60s with active or convalescent COVID-19. The sequenced sample was peripheral blood.

The CDR3: CASSETGAFYNEQFF. In DNA form, the CDR3 reads TGCGCCAGCAGTGAGACAGGGGCCTTCTACAATGAGCAGTTCTTC. The V and J genes are TRBV10-1 and TRBJ2-1; the match to TRBD1 covers 7 bases. CDR3 size: 15 residues. Per germline, CDR1 WNHNN and CDR2 SYGVQD (reference sequence). The junction had 4 bases not matched to a gene; V was cut back by 2 bases and J by 3 bases.